Detailed here is one T cell receptor beta chain. Antigen unknown. These data come from a study of Ad26.COV2.S vaccination and SARS-CoV-2 variants. Study observations and caveats: Substantial breadth in spike-specific CD8+ and CD4+ T cell responses was reportedly seen after vaccination. Those who received vaccine or placebo ended up with similar non-spike TCR breadth.

Produced via immunoSEQ multiplex PCR; TCRdb's table is partial and in-frame only. The sample lists around 240,000 clones, approximately 88% occurring once. Documented treatment: about 20 received Ad26.COV2.S at low or high dose, single or two shots; a few received placebo; per-sample allocation not given. Sample collection was performed on day 63 after the first vaccine or placebo injection. Participants' vaccine, an Ad26 vector, delivered Wuhan-strain SARS-CoV-2 spike. The material was peripheral blood, obtained in a trial of Ad26.COV2.S vaccine versus placebo. The TCR sequence derives from a person between 18 and 65 years old who received the Ad26.COV2.S COVID-19 vaccine or a placebo.

CDR3 loop: CASSFGAREYSNQPQHF. CDR3 nucleotides: TGTGCCAGCAGCTTTGGAGCGAGAGAATATAGCAATCAGCCCCAGCATTTT. This chain connects TRBV7-8 to TRBJ1-5; D is uncertain. Germline-derived CDR1 and CDR2 are SGHVS and FQNEAQ. With 3 bases removed from V and 0 bases from J, the gap between germline ends came to 15 bases. This CDR3 region has 17 residues.